Each of the 14 T cell receptor beta chains below was sequenced from the same sample in a study of blood T cell repertoires in COVID-19. TCRdb keeps only in-frame clones here, not all; method: immunoSEQ multiplex PCR. The sample comprises over 200,000 clones, roughly four fifths of which are singletons, and roughly 1.8% rests with the top ten. The specimen was PBMCs or T cells enriched from blood (not recorded which). The source of these receptors is a man aged 55 to 70 who had recovered from COVID-19.

In its sample, this clone was seen a few times. This CDR3 is CATSEAGTYEQYF. The DNA of the CDR3 is TGTGCCACCAGTGAAGCGGGTACCTACGAGCAGTACTTC. V is TRBV24-1 and J is TRBJ2-7, with TRBD2 as a possible D gene (6 bases). The CDR3 is made up of 13 amino acids. V lost 4 bases, J lost 2 bases, and 8 bases lay in between. Germline V gene lookup returns CDR1 KGHDR and CDR2 SFDVKD.

This sequence joins TRBV2 and TRBJ2-3; no clear D gene. Germline values: CDR1 SNHLY, CDR2 FYNNEI. This CDR3 spans 11 amino acids. V was cut by 6 bases and J by 3 bases, with 4 bases left in between. Here the CDR3 DNA reads TGTGCCAGCAGAGAGACAGATACGCAGTATTTT. Residues: CASRETDTQYF.

The chain links TRBV4-2 to TRBJ1-5; maybe TRBD1 (6 bases). From germline, CDR1 is LGHNA and CDR2 YNFKEQ. The CDR3 sequence is 16 residues long. Trimming shortened V by 1 base and J by 3 bases, and 13 bases separated the two germline ends. CDR3 in amino acids: CASSQVGGPTNQPQHF. CDR3 coding DNA: TGTGCCAGCAGCCAAGTTGGGGGCCCTACCAATCAGCCCCAGCATTTT.

The chain links TRBV12-5 to TRBJ2-4, with 10 nucleotides matching TRBD2. The CDR3 covers 14 residues. With 5 bases clipped from V and 9 bases from J, the junction kept 7 bases outside the gene matches. The germline V gene encodes CDR1 LGHNT and CDR2 FRNRAP. The CDR3 region has the DNA TGTGCTAGTGGTGGCACTAGCGGGGAAATCATTCAGTACTTC. This translates into CASGGTSGEIIQYF.

The rearrangement joins TRBV7-6 to TRBJ2-2; 7 bases are a match to TRBD2. V gave up 2 bases and J gave up 0 bases; unmatched junction bases: 9. This CDR3 has 18 residues. The germline CDR1 and CDR2 sequences are SGHVS and FNYEAQ. For the CDR3, the DNA is TGTGCCAGCAGCTTATCAAGAGCGGGGTTCGCGAACACCGGGGAGCTGTTTTTT. It yields the protein CASSLSRAGFANTGELFF.

This CDR3 reads CASSKTSGGEGETQYF. The CDR3 region has the DNA TGTGCCAGCAGCAAGACTAGCGGGGGAGAGGGAGAGACCCAGTACTTC. J is TRBJ2-5 and V is TRBV7-3; 12 nucleotides line up with TRBD2. CDR1 SGHTA and CDR2 FQGTGA come from the germline V gene. This CDR3 is built from 16 residues. V lost 5 bases to trimming and J lost 4 bases; unmatched junction nucleotides: 8.

The chain joins TRBV19 to TRBJ1-1; the match to TRBD1 covers 8 bases. Germline V gene data show CDR1 as LNHDA and CDR2 as SQIVND (reference sequence). With 5 bases clipped from V and 1 base from J, the junction kept 6 bases outside the gene matches. The CDR3 is 15 residues long. The CDR3 region is CASSEAGQENTEAFF. CDR3 nucleotides: TGTGCCAGTAGTGAAGCGGGACAGGAGAACACTGAAGCTTTCTTT.

The genes are TRBV18 and TRBJ1-6; D gene unclear. Germline V lookup: CDR1 KGHSH, CDR2 LQKENI. The CDR3 is 15 amino acids. With 6 bases removed from V and 10 bases from J, the gap between germline ends came to 19 bases. CDR3 DNA sequence: TGTGCCAGCTCGCCTAGTCCGGCGAAAGGCTCACCCCTCCACTTT. This gives the protein CASSPSPAKGSPLHF.

The V call is TRBV30, the J call TRBJ1-1; no firm D call. Per the germline V gene, CDR1 is GTSNPN and CDR2 is SVGIG (reference sequence). Trimming took off 0 bases at V and 0 bases at J, with 8 bases between the two ends. This CDR3 comprises 14 residues. The CDR3 region has the DNA TGTGCCTGGAGTGTGCCGGGTTTGAACACTGAAGCTTTCTTT. This gives the protein CAWSVPGLNTEAFF. The full variable domain, completed using reference TRBV30 and TRBJ1-1, is SQTIHQWPATLVQPVGSPLSLECTVEGTSNPNLYWYRQAAGRGLQLLFYSVGIGQISSEVPQNLSASRPQDRQFILSSKKLLLSDSGFYLCAWSVPGLNTEAFFGQGTRLTVV.

In its sample, this clone was seen a few times. The chain carries TRBV6-2 or TRBV6-3 and TRBJ1-6; unclear D gene. Germline V gene lookup returns CDR1 MNHEY and CDR2 SVGEGT. The CDR3 is made up of 15 amino acids. V was cut by 2 bases and J by 10 bases, with 15 bases left in between. This CDR3 reads CASSYAQHNGSPLHF. In DNA, the CDR3 is TGTGCCAGCAGTTACGCCCAGCACAACGGGTCACCCCTCCACTTT.

The CDR3 sequence: CASSQSSTTGANYGYTF. The CDR3, as DNA: TGTGCCAGCAGCCAATCCTCTACTACTGGAGCTAACTATGGCTACACCTTC. V is TRBV3-1 (or the pseudogene TRBV3-2) and J is TRBJ1-2, with D unresolved. Per germline, CDR1 LGHDT and CDR2 YNNKEL (reference sequence). The CDR3 contains 17 residues. V dropped 2 bases and J dropped 0 bases, with 16 bases sitting between them.

This chain joins TRBV5-1 and TRBJ2-7; TRBD2 agrees at 7 bases. With 6 bases clipped from V and 6 bases from J, the junction kept 15 bases outside the gene matches. This CDR3 is 15 amino acids long. Per the germline V gene, CDR1 is SGHRS and CDR2 is YFSETQ. CDR3 sequence (DNA): TGCGCCAGCAACCCAATGCGGGGGTCCCTCGCCGAGCAGTACTTC. Amino acid sequence: CASNPMRGSLAEQYF.

This sequence joins TRBV7-2 and TRBJ1-1, with D perhaps TRBD1 (5 bases). Trimming took off 2 bases at V and 4 bases at J, with 14 bases between the two ends. Germline V gene lookup returns CDR1 SGHTA and CDR2 FQGNSA. The CDR3 length is 15 residues. CDR3 residues: CASSLQGLGGTEAFF. The CDR3 region has the DNA TGTGCCAGCAGCTTACAGGGTTTAGGTGGCACTGAAGCTTTCTTT.

The chain has TRBV18 and TRBJ1-1; perhaps TRBD1 as D (6 bases). The V gene lost 1 base and the J gene lost 1 base, with 13 bases spanning the gap. The CDR3 is made up of 16 amino acids. Germline lookup yields CDR1 KGHSH and CDR2 LQKENI. The CDR3 DNA follows: TGTGCCAGCTCACCACGGGCAGGGGACAAGAACACTGAAGCTTTCTTT. This translates into CASSPRAGDKNTEAFF. Together with reference TRBV18 and TRBJ1-1, the CDR3 gives the full variable domain: NAGVMQNPRHLVRRRGQEARLRCSPMKGHSHVYWYRQLPEEGLKFMVYLQKENIIDESGMPKERFSAEFPKEGPSILRIQQVVRGDSAAYFCASSPRAGDKNTEAFFGQGTRLTVV.